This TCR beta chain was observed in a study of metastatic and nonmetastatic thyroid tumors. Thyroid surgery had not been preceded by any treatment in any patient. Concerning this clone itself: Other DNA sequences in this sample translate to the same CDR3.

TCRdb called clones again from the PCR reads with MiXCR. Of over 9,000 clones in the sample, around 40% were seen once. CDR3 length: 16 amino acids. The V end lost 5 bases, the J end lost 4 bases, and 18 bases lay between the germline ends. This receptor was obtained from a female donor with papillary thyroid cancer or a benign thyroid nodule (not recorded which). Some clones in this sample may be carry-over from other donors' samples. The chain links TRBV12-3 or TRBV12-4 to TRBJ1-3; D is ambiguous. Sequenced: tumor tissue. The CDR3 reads CASSPPGSYAGNTIYF. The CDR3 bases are TGTGCCAGCAGTCCCCCCGGTTCGTATGCCGGAAACACCATATATTTT.